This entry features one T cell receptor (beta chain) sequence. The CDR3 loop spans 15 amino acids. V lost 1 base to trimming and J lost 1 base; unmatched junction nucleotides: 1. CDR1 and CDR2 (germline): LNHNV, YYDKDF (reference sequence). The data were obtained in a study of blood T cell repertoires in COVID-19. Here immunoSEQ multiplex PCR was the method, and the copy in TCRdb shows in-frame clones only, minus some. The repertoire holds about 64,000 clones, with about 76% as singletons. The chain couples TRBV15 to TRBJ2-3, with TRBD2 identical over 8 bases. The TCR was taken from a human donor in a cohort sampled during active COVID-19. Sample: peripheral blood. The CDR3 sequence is CATSRGSGGTDTQYF. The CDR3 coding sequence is TGTGCCACCAGCAGAGGTAGCGGGGGCACAGATACGCAGTATTTT.